The 20 T cell receptor beta chains listed next were all sequenced from one sample in a study of human T cells and chemical hapten exposure. As for time point: patch test 1, 2 weeks after DPC sensitization. Stated treatment: therapeutic diphenylcyclopropenone sensitization with weekly scalp DPC. TCRdb re-called the RACE reads with MiXCR, one entry per CDR3 protein. The profile shows some 180,000 distinct CDR3 sequences, about 20% of them singletons. This specimen was whole blood, taken in connection with sensitization to the hapten diphenylcyclopropenone (DPC). The receptor set was obtained from a woman aged 50 to 60 with alopecia areata. Some clones in this sample may be carry-over from other donors' samples.

This clonotype was picked up a small number of times. The chain has TRBV19 and TRBJ1-5; TRBD1 matches 10 bases. After removal of 3 bases from V and 4 bases from J, the junction contained 3 bases not matched to a gene. Germline lookup yields CDR1 LNHDA and CDR2 SQIVND (reference sequence). CDR3 length: 15 residues. The CDR3 sequence: CASSMEGQGNQPQHF. The CDR3 DNA reads TGTGCCAGTAGTATGGAGGGACAGGGGAATCAGCCCCAGCATTTT.

Only a few counts were recorded for this clonotype. J is TRBJ2-7 and V is TRBV20-1, with 11 bases identical to TRBD2. This CDR3 is built from 12 residues. The germline CDR1 and CDR2 sequences are DFQATT and SNEGSKA (reference sequence). DNA of the CDR3: TGCAGCGTTACTAGCGGGAGCTACGAGCAGTACTTC. It encodes CSVTSGSYEQYF.

The chain has TRBV4-1 and TRBJ2-1; D not resolved. The germline V and J ends were trimmed by 0 bases and 4 bases, with 7 bases remaining between them. This CDR3 is built from 14 residues. Germline lookup yields CDR1 MGHRA and CDR2 YSYEKL. CDR3 protein: CASSQDAWYNEQFF. The CDR3 DNA reads TGCGCCAGCAGCCAAGACGCCTGGTACAATGAGCAGTTCTTC.

The sample holds a few counts of this clonotype. The rearrangement uses TRBV20-1 and TRBJ2-3; TRBD2 matches at 11 bases. The germline gives CDR1 DFQATT, CDR2 SNEGSKA (reference sequence). CDR3 length equals 16 residues. The V and J ends lost 4 bases and 0 bases, in that order; junction bases with no gene match: 6. CDR3 DNA: TGCAGTGCTATTAGCGGGAGGGGGAGGAGCACAGATACGCAGTATTTT. It translates to CSAISGRGRSTDTQYF.

The V call is TRBV2, the J call TRBJ2-3; 8 bases are shared with TRBD1. The CDR3 length is 13 residues. V dropped 4 bases and J dropped 6; count of bases not matched to a gene: 3. CDR1 and CDR2 from the germline V gene are SNHLY and FYNNEI. CDR3 sequence (DNA): TGTGCCAGCAGTGGGTACAGGGGGGATACGCAGTATTTT. Translating it yields CASSGYRGDTQYF. Variable domain in full (rest from reference TRBV2 and TRBJ2-3): EPEVTQTPSHQVTQMGQEVILRCVPISNHLYFYWYRQILGQKVEFLVSFYNNEISEKSEIFDDQFSVERPDGSNFTLKIRSTKLEDSAMYFCASSGYRGDTQYFGPGTRLTVL.

This clonotype showed up just a few times. This chain connects TRBV2 to TRBJ1-1; D remains unclear. The CDR3 length is 16 residues. The ends were cut back, 4 bases at V and 1 base at J, with 16 bases in the middle. Germline CDR1 SNHLY, CDR2 FYNNEI. In DNA, the CDR3 is TGTGCCAGCAGTGTCCAACGGAATGGAAAGAACACTGAAGCTTTCTTT. It translates to CASSVQRNGKNTEAFF.

The V and J genes are TRBV12-3 or TRBV12-4 and TRBJ2-3; maybe TRBD2 (6 bases). CDR3 length equals 15 residues. The germline V and J ends were trimmed by 6 bases and 0 bases, with 13 bases remaining between them. Here the CDR3 DNA reads TGTGCCAGCAGAATCGGGGGACTTAGCACAGATACGCAGTATTTT. Translation: CASRIGGLSTDTQYF.

The chain is built from TRBV2 and TRBJ1-1; possible D gene TRBD1, 5 bases. V gave up 7 bases and J gave up 1 base, with 10 bases separating them. The CDR3 length is 13 residues. Per germline, CDR1 SNHLY and CDR2 FYNNEI. Here the CDR3 reads CASTSTGNTEAFF. The CDR3 DNA sequence: TGTGCCAGCACTAGTACAGGGAACACTGAAGCTTTCTTT.

The table lists this clonotype with a few counts. This chain joins TRBV5-1 and TRBJ2-1; possible D gene TRBD1, 6 bases. The V gene lost 2 bases and the J gene lost 5 bases, with 17 bases spanning the gap. This CDR3 is built from 16 residues. Germline CDR1 and CDR2: SGHRS and YFSETQ. CDR3 residues: CASSFFRSRDNNEQFF. CDR3 nucleotide sequence: TGCGCCAGCAGCTTTTTCAGGTCCCGGGACAACAATGAGCAGTTCTTC.

The chain links TRBV5-1 to TRBJ1-1, with a tentative D call TRBD1 (6 bases). The CDR3 sequence is 14 residues long. CDR1 and CDR2 (germline): SGHRS, YFSETQ. V lost 4 bases, J lost 6 bases, and 16 bases lay in between. CDR3 DNA: TGCGCCAGCAGCACGAGAAGGGGGGTCCCTGAAGCTTTCTTT. Translated: CASSTRRGVPEAFF.

The chain has TRBV11-2 and TRBJ1-1, with 7 bases that match TRBD1. The CDR3 has 12 residues. V dropped 5 bases and J dropped 7; count of bases not matched to a gene: 4. CDR1 and CDR2 (germline): SGHAT, FQNNGV. CDR3 amino acids: CASSAHRGEAFF. The CDR3 nucleotides are TGTGCCAGCAGCGCCCACAGGGGTGAAGCTTTCTTT.

This clonotype is a singleton in its sample. V usage is TRBV6-4 and J usage is TRBJ2-1, with TRBD2 matching 10 bases. The J segment lost 3 bases and the V segment lost 6 bases, leaving 2 bases of the junction unmatched. Germline CDR1 reads MRHNA; CDR2 reads SNTAGT. This CDR3 comprises 14 residues. The CDR3 DNA reads as TGTGCCAGCAGGCCTAGCGGGGGCTACAATGAGCAGTTCTTC. Translating it yields CASRPSGGYNEQFF.

The chain combines TRBV6-5 with TRBJ2-3; 8 bases are shared with TRBD2. In germline, CDR1 is MNHEY, CDR2 SVGAGI. Trimming at V came to 6 bases and at J to 7 bases, leaving 9 bases not matched to a gene. CDR3 length equals 14 residues. CDR3 coding DNA: TGTGCCAGCAGCACAGCGGGAGTGGCAAATACGCAGTATTTT. Protein sequence: CASSTAGVANTQYF.

This clonotype was seen a handful of times. J is TRBJ2-2 and V is TRBV25-1; D not resolved. The CDR3 sequence is 13 residues long. CDR1 is MGHDK and CDR2 is SYGVNS in the germline V gene. V was clipped by 4 bases and J by 6 bases, with 9 bases between them. The DNA for the CDR3 is TGTGCCAGCAGTGTAAGGGTGGCCGGGGAGCTGTTTTTT. Translation gives CASSVRVAGELFF.

This chain joins TRBV29-1 and TRBJ1-4; D uncertain. Trimming took off 3 bases at V and 6 bases at J, with 11 bases between the two ends. The CDR3 has 13 residues. From germline, CDR1 is SQVTM and CDR2 ANQGSEA. In DNA form, the CDR3 reads TGCAGCGTTGATAGCTTAGGAGATGAAAAACTGTTTTTT. Encoded protein: CSVDSLGDEKLFF.

The rearrangement uses TRBV3-1 and TRBJ2-1, with 10 bases matching TRBD2. With V trimmed by 5 bases and J by 3 bases, 10 bases remained unmatched. The CDR3 is made up of 17 amino acids. From germline, CDR1 is LGHDT and CDR2 YNNKEL (reference sequence). This chain's CDR3 is CASSERVSSGSYNEQFF. CDR3 DNA: TGTGCCAGCAGCGAAAGAGTGTCTAGCGGGAGCTACAATGAGCAGTTCTTC.

The J gene is TRBJ1-5, the V gene TRBV20-1; TRBD1 matches at 7 bases. Per germline, CDR1 DFQATT and CDR2 SNEGSKA (reference sequence). The length of the CDR3 is 12 residues. J lost 7 bases, V lost 3 bases, and 3 bases had no gene match. CDR3 bases: TGCAGTGCTAGCCAGGGGGGGCAGCCCCAGCATTTT. Translating it yields CSASQGGQPQHF.

This chain uses TRBV18 with TRBJ1-1, with D perhaps TRBD1 (6 bases). Between the trimmed V and J ends, which lost 3 bases and 3 bases, there was a span of 17 bases. The length of the CDR3 is 16 residues. Germline lookup yields CDR1 KGHSH and CDR2 LQKENI. CDR3 region: CASSPSNRELDTEAFF. CDR3 sequence (DNA): TGTGCCAGCTCACCCTCGAACAGGGAGCTCGACACTGAAGCTTTCTTT.

The rearrangement uses TRBV5-6 and TRBJ2-1; 7 positions match TRBD1. The CDR3 has 16 amino acids. V dropped 4 bases and J dropped 0; count of bases not matched to a gene: 7. Germline V lookup: CDR1 SGHDT, CDR2 YYEEEE. The DNA of the CDR3 is TGTGCCAGCAGCCCGCCCGAGGGGGCCTCCTACAATGAGCAGTTCTTC. This gives the protein CASSPPEGASYNEQFF.

This clonotype has only a few counts. V usage is TRBV7-6 and J usage is TRBJ2-7, with D perhaps TRBD2 (5 bases). This CDR3 spans 15 amino acids. Trimming removed 6 bases from V and 0 bases from J, with 15 bases in between. From germline, CDR1 is SGHVS and CDR2 FNYEAQ. The CDR3 spells CASSLRLGSSYEQYF. The CDR3 DNA follows: TGTGCCAGCAGTCTACGCCTAGGGAGCTCCTACGAGCAGTACTTC. Full variable domain (missing parts from reference TRBV7-6 and TRBJ2-7): GAGVSQSPRYKVTKRGQDVALRCDPISGHVSLYWYRQALGQGPEFLTYFNYEAQQDKSGLPNDRFSAERPEGSISTLTIQRTEQRDSAMYRCASSLRLGSSYEQYFGPGTRLTVT.